This paragraph covers one T cell receptor beta chain sequence. This clone qualifies as medium-sized (0.01 to 0.1%). Its antigen is unknown. No base quality information exists; no much larger clone differs at one position. This record comes from a study of neoadjuvant anti-PD-1 for oral cavity cancer (dated by TCRdb to the early 2020s). Regarding the complete study: Three to four biweekly doses of nivolumab at 3 mg/kg were mostly administered to patients before curative-intent surgical resection. Patients who did not progress were given a fourth nivolumab dose at about day 43 and had definitive surgical resection on days 50-56. Responders were defined as patients with complete response, partial response or stable disease by RECIST 1.1; non-responders were defined as patients with progression. The parent correlative cohort included about a dozen patients, with an approximately 35% response rate.

From its cysteine to its phenylalanine, the CDR3 spans 18 amino acids. Only the CDR3 region is kept as DNA, spanning 54 bases read in frame from base 1. The V and J ends are trimmed by 2 bases and 0 bases, leaving 17 bases between them. The germline V gene sets CDR1 to SNHLY and CDR2 to FYNNEI. PBMC libraries used mostly 450 to 500 ng of input genomic DNA for deep sequencing, with six replicates per sample. TCRbeta libraries were prepared with the immunoSEQ hsTCRbeta kit according to the manufacturer's instructions. The finished libraries were brought together in one pool at approximately 3.2 nM, which was then read using an Illumina NovaSeq 6000 S4 flow cell. Regarding the original processing steps: Raw data preprocessing and quality control were performed with the immunoSEQ Analyzer. The analysis was limited to productive rearrangements, and each clonotype was defined by a unique CDR3 amino acid sequence. Repertoire clonality was estimated as the Gini-Simpson index, computed with the R package tcR. Student's t test was used to compare Gini indices, while Pearson correlation assessed associations with tumor size change. TCRdb re-hosts the immuneACCESS table, in-frame sequences only. Its copies lack some clones; in the studies checked, an unresolved V gene accounts for under half of them, and the cause for the rest is not known. The V and J calls and clone size were taken over from that table, and D and trimming were inferred from the DNA. The sample yields 12,000 to 15,000 clones; under 80% were counted once. Clones ranked in the top ten supply about 3% of the sample.

What the authors observed across the whole study: After neoadjuvant nivolumab, T cell clonality (Gini index) in PBMCs was significantly higher in non-responders than in responders. Higher pretreatment blood TCRbeta clonality and lower post-treatment tumor TCRbeta clonality were correlated with higher pretreatment blood Treg/Th17 ratios. Only a few patients per response group were included in the TCR analyses, and larger cohorts for validation were called for by the authors.

The time point label, as the study defines it: before neoadjuvant nivolumab. Patients had been newly diagnosed with stage II-IVA oral cavity squamous cell carcinoma, and no prior systemic or radiation treatment had been given to the patients. The cohort was made up of patients with locally advanced, HPV-negative oral cavity squamous cell carcinoma. No culture maintenance or expansion was done, as the peripheral blood mononuclear cells went straight to analysis. Samples were obtained from a longitudinal correlative study of a single-arm phase II trial of neoadjuvant nivolumab in oral cavity squamous cell carcinoma. Subject-matched pre- and post-treatment PBMCs and tumors from three responders and three non-responders were subjected to genomic DNA-based TCRbeta sequencing. Peripheral blood mononuclear cells were drawn once before nivolumab treatment and a second time after treatment, when surgery took place. The Maxwell RSC DNA from Cells kit was used to isolate genomic DNA from PBMCs.

This TCR derives from a person aged 40-85 years with oral cavity squamous cell carcinoma. The chain uses TRBV2 and TRBJ2-4; the D gene is unclear. Sequencing used PBMCs, obtained before nivolumab (anti-PD-1) treatment. The DNA sequence reads TGTGCCAGCAGTGAATCGGGTGCCCAAGATCTAGCCAAAAACATTCAGTACTTC. Protein translation: CASSESGAQDLAKNIQYF. Reference TRBV2 and TRBJ2-4 genes cover what lies past the CDR3, so the full variable domain is EPEVTQTPSHQVTQMGQEVILRCVPISNHLYFYWYRQILGQKVEFLVSFYNNEISEKSEIFDDQFSVERPDGSNFTLKIRSTKLEDSAMYFCASSESGAQDLAKNIQYFGAGTRLSVL.